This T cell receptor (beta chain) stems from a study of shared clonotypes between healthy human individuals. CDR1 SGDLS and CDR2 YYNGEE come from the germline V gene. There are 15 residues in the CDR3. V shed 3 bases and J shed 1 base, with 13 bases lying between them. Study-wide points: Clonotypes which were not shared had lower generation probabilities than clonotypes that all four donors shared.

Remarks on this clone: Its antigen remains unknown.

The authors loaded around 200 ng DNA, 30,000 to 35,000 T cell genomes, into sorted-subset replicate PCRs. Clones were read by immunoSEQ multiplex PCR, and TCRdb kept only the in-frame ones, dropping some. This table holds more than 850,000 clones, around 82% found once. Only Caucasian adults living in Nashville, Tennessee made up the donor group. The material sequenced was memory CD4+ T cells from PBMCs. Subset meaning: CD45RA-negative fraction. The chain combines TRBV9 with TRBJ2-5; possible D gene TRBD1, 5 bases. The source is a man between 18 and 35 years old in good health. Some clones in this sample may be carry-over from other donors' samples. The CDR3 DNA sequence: TGTGCCAGCAGCGCGACACTTAGGGGCCAAGAGACCCAGTACTTC. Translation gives CASSATLRGQETQYF.